This T cell receptor (beta chain) appears in the sequencing data of a study of T-cell reconstitution after alpha-beta-depleted transplantation in children (dated by TCRdb to the mid-2010s). Background on the whole study: The study quantitatively tracked T-cell immune reconstitution after TCRalphabeta/CD19-depleted allogeneic hematopoietic cell transplantation in children using TCR repertoire profiling.

Germline trimming: 6 bases from V, 6 bases from J; junction bases outside gene matches: 18. The germline V gene encodes CDR1 DFQATT and CDR2 SNEGSKA (reference sequence). From the cysteine through the phenylalanine, the CDR3 covers 17 amino acids. The only DNA kept is the CDR3, 51 bases in frame from the first base. Concerning this clonotype: Its antigen is not yet known. No qualities accompany the bases; no much larger clone lies one base away.

Libraries were prepared through PCR. Sequencing took place on an Illumina HiSeq 2500. TCR library preparation used molecular barcoding, with unique molecular identifiers applied to normalize quantification of the TCRbeta repertoire. Clones were called with MiXCR by TCRdb after fastp trimmed the public reads at Q25, and only in-frame beta chains were retained. A single entry per CDR3 protein holds the most common genes and DNA from its merged rows. The sample includes over 400,000 distinct CDR3 sequences, with about 12% observed a single time. The top ten clonotypes cover around 6% of the sample. The sample consisted of PBMCs from the stem cell graft donor, taken from the stem cell graft. This clonotype was sampled from a human donor who donated a stem cell graft to a child with combined immunodeficiency. The chain is assembled from TRBV20-1 and TRBJ2-3; 10 middle bases align to TRBD2. The CDR3 reads CSAFNRGASGSSDTQYF. The nucleotide sequence reads as follows: TGCAGTGCGTTTAACCGGGGGGCTAGCGGGAGTTCTGATACGCAGTATTTT.